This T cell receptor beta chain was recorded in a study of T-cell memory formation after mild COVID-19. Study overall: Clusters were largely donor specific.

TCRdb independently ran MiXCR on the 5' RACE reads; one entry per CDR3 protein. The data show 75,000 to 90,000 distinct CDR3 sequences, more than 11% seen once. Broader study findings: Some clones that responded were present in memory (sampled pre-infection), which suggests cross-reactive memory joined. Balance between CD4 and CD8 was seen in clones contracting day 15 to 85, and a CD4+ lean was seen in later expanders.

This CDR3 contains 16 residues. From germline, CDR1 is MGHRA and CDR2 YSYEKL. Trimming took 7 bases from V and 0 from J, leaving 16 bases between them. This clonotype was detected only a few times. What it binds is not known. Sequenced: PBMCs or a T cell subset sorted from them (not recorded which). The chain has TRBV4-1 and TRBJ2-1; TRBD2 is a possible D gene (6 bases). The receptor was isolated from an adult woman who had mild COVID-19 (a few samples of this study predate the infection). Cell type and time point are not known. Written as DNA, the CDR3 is TGCGCCAGCATGCCCTTTAGCGGACTCTCCTACAATGAGCAGTTCTTC. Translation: CASMPFSGLSYNEQFF.